This T cell receptor beta chain was profiled in a study of cytomegalovirus exposure and HLA in healthy donors. Study findings and constraints: The study labeled more than 150 TCR beta chains cytomegalovirus-associated. There were a few CMV-associated chains whose specificity for CMV antigens was confirmed in vitro.

As concerns this clone: Its specificity is unknown.

The V end was cut by 4 bases, the J end by 4 bases, with 16 bases between. The germline CDR1 and CDR2 sequences are MNHEY and SMNVEV (reference sequence). This CDR3 is built from 15 residues. Among the 110 or so subjects of the validation cohort, separate from the 666-subject first cohort, were the donors. The assay was immunoSEQ multiplex PCR, and TCRdb's table has in-frame clones only and misses some. Of some 210,000 clones listed, about nine tenths were seen once; the top ten hold 1.5% to 2%. The J gene is TRBJ2-5, the V gene TRBV27, with TRBD2 as a possible D gene (6 bases). This TCR was recovered from a woman between 18 and 29 years old in good health and CMV-seropositive. The sequenced sample consisted of PBMCs. Here the CDR3 DNA reads TGTGCCAGCAGTTCAGAAGGCGGGATGACAGAGACCCAGTACTTC. Translated: CASSSEGGMTETQYF.